This T cell receptor (beta chain) was sequenced for a study of Tregs in tolerant kidney transplant recipients. Notes on the study in general: Validation in larger populations is needed because few patients were studied. Tregs expanded with activated donor B cells seemed most donor-specific.

With regard to this clone: As yet, its antigen is unknown.

V was clipped by 2 bases and J by 10 bases; unmatched bases: 7. The CDR3 runs to 14 residues. The V gene's germline CDR1 is LNHDA and CDR2 SQIVND (reference sequence). Repertoires were generated with immunoSEQ multiplex PCR, while TCRdb's copy carries only in-frame clones and drops some. The table shows about 240,000 clones, with about 80% occurring only once. Thawed PBMCs were FACS-sorted into unstimulated CD4+CD25+CD127- regulatory T cells, CD4+CD25- non-regulatory cells, CD4 and CD8 cells. This chain uses TRBV19 with TRBJ2-1, with 8 nucleotides matching TRBD2. The sequenced sample was CD4+ T cells from blood. The receptor was isolated from a human donor in good health. The CDR3 region is CASSIPGVAGEQFF. The DNA of the CDR3 is TGTGCCAGTAGTATACCCGGAGTAGCGGGAGAGCAGTTCTTC.